This paragraph reports one T cell receptor beta chain. V shed 2 bases, J shed 1 base, and the junction held 5 bases outside the gene matches. This CDR3 has 15 residues. The germline V gene encodes CDR1 SGHRS and CDR2 YFSETQ. The data stem from a study of blood T cell repertoires in COVID-19. Measured with immunoSEQ multiplex PCR; TCRdb has only the in-frame clones, and not every one. Here the sample spans about 100,000 clones, approximately 82% being singletons. The chain employs TRBV5-1 and TRBJ2-7; 8 positions agree with TRBD2. The specimen sequenced was peripheral blood. The receptor comes from a man aged 60 to 69 with active or convalescent COVID-19. CDR3 nucleotides: TGCGCCAGCAGCTTTACTAGCGGAACTTCCTACGAGCAGTACTTC. This gives the protein CASSFTSGTSYEQYF. Full variable domain (missing parts from reference TRBV5-1 and TRBJ2-7): KAGVTQTPRYLIKTRGQQVTLSCSPISGHRSVSWYQQTPGQGLQFLFEYFSETQRNKGNFPGRFSGRQFSNSRSEMNVSTLELGDSALYLCASSFTSGTSYEQYFGPGTRLTVT.